Presented here are 24 T cell receptor beta chains from one specimen sequenced in a study of PD-L1 blockade in urothelial cancer. Profiled with immunoSEQ multiplex PCR; TCRdb holds only in-frame clones, not every one. The data show about 87,000 clones, over 80% seen once. The time point denotes: pretreatment peripheral blood. This specimen was PBMCs, taken around atezolizumab (anti-PD-L1) treatment. Receptor source: a man in his sixties with urothelial cancer.

CDR3 in DNA: TGTGCCAGCAGCCTGGACAGTCTCCATGGCTACACCTTC. It codes for CASSLDSLHGYTF. The chain is built from TRBV11-2 and TRBJ1-2; TRBD1 might be the D (6 bases). Looked up from germline, CDR1 is SGHAT and CDR2 is FQNNGV. V was shortened by 5 bases and J by 6 bases, with 13 bases between the two germline ends. The CDR3 has 13 residues.

Here the CDR3 DNA reads TGTGCCAGCAGCTACAGGGATTTGAGCATCTCCTACGAGCAGTACTTC. This gives the protein CASSYRDLSISYEQYF. The chain employs TRBV5-8 and TRBJ2-7; perhaps TRBD1 as D (6 bases). This CDR3 contains 16 residues. The ends were cut back, 3 bases at V and 0 bases at J, with 16 bases in the middle. Germline V gene lookup returns CDR1 SGHTS and CDR2 YDEGEE.

This clone was observed once. This sample also contains other DNA sequences that code for the same CDR3. This chain links TRBV5-4 with TRBJ2-1; 7 positions match TRBD2. The V gene's germline CDR1 is SGHNT and CDR2 YYREEE (reference sequence). Trimming at V came to 3 bases and at J to 6 bases, leaving 9 bases not matched to a gene. The CDR3 covers 15 residues. The CDR3 region is CASSSGLVSSNEQFF. The CDR3 bases are TGTGCCAGCAGCTCAGGACTAGTCAGCTCCAATGAGCAGTTCTTC.

The rearrangement links TRBV11-2 to TRBJ1-2, with no clear D. Trimming took 2 bases from V and 0 from J, leaving 7 bases between them. The germline gives CDR1 SGHAT, CDR2 FQNNGV. This CDR3 has 14 residues. CDR3 in amino acids: CASSLTQANYGYTF. CDR3 nucleotide sequence: TGTGCCAGCAGCTTAACTCAAGCTAACTATGGCTACACCTTC.

The chain carries TRBV4-1 and TRBJ2-3; TRBD2 matches at 10 bases. The germline V gene encodes CDR1 MGHRA and CDR2 YSYEKL. Losses at the gene ends were 4 bases for V and 2 bases for J; bases not matched to a gene: 15. This CDR3 has 19 residues. In nucleotides, the CDR3 is TGCGCCAGCAGCCTCGAGCGGGGGGGTGGATCTCACATCACAGATACGCAGTATTTT. Its protein product is CASSLERGGGSHITDTQYF.

In this sample, this clone turned up a few times. The V call is TRBV28, the J call TRBJ1-5; possible D gene TRBD1, 6 bases. This CDR3 region has 15 residues. Germline CDR1 reads MDHEN; CDR2 reads SYDVKM. Trimming took off 3 bases at V and 5 bases at J, with 14 bases between the two ends. CDR3 sequence reads: CASSFTLTGYQPQHF. The CDR3 DNA reads TGTGCCAGCAGTTTCACCCTCACAGGGTATCAGCCCCAGCATTTT.

The chain uses TRBV10-1 and TRBJ1-6; no reliable D call. CDR1 and CDR2 (germline): WNHNN, SYGVQD (reference sequence). The CDR3 is made up of 14 amino acids. V dropped 11 bases and J dropped 2 bases, with 13 bases sitting between them. CDR3 nucleotides: TGCGCCGGTTTGAGGTGCCCCTATAATTCACCCCTCCACTTT. It codes for CAGLRCPYNSPLHF.

The rearrangement links TRBV6-5 to TRBJ2-1, with TRBD1 as a possible D gene (6 bases). Germline assignment: CDR1 MNHEY and CDR2 SVGAGI. The CDR3 sequence is 13 residues long. V was pared by 3 bases and J by 7 bases, with 10 bases between. The CDR3 nucleotides read TGTGCCAGCAGTTATGGGGGCGGGAATGAGCAGTTCTTC. Its protein is CASSYGGGNEQFF.

V usage is TRBV7-9 and J usage is TRBJ2-3, with D possibly being TRBD2 (6 bases). There are 16 residues in the CDR3. The V gene lost 1 base and the J gene lost 3 bases, with 14 bases spanning the gap. The germline CDR1 and CDR2 sequences are SEHNR and FQNEAQ (reference sequence). CDR3 region: CASSLGQGGSTDTQYF. For the CDR3, the DNA is TGTGCCAGCAGCTTAGGGCAGGGAGGCTCTACAGATACGCAGTATTTT.

This chain joins TRBV6-6 and TRBJ1-2; 8 bases are shared with TRBD1. This CDR3 comprises 13 residues. J gave up 11 bases and V 6 bases, and 11 bases lay outside the gene matches. Germline V gene lookup returns CDR1 MNHNY and CDR2 SVGAGI (reference sequence). CDR3 coding DNA: TGTGCCAGCAGGTCCGGGACAGGCCGTTCGTACACCTTC. It translates to CASRSGTGRSYTF.

The chain links TRBV10-3 to TRBJ2-7; possibly TRBD1 for D (5 bases). Trimming stripped 2 bases from V and 5 bases from J, with 16 bases between. The CDR3 consists of 15 residues. Germline CDR1 is ENHRY and CDR2 is SYGVKD. DNA of the CDR3: TGTGCCATCAGTGAGAGGGGCGTAGCTTTCGACGAGCAGTACTTC. It yields the protein CAISERGVAFDEQYF.

As to this clone: An end of the junction does not agree with germline; a read error may underlie this. The chain joins TRBV2 to TRBJ1-2; TRBD1 agrees at 10 bases. Looked up from germline, CDR1 is SNHLY and CDR2 is FYNNEI. The CDR3 length is 12 residues. CDR3 sequence: CASSEGQGRLDF. Written as DNA, the CDR3 is TGTGCCAGCAGTGAGGGACAGGGGCGCCTTGATTTC.

The CDR3, as DNA: TGTGCCAGCAACCGCGACAGGGGGTCCCCAAATGGCTACACCTTC. This sequence encodes CASNRDRGSPNGYTF. V and J are TRBV7-2 and TRBJ1-2; 9 bases line up with TRBD1. Germline V gene data show CDR1 as SGHTA and CDR2 as FQGNSA. Trimming at V came to 7 bases and at J to 6 bases, leaving 12 bases not matched to a gene. CDR3 size: 15 residues.

J is TRBJ2-1 and V is TRBV7-3; the match to TRBD1 covers 7 bases. Trimming took 5 bases from V and 6 from J; bases not matched to a gene: 10. The CDR3 contains 15 residues. Germline V CDR1 and CDR2: SGHTA, FQGTGA. The CDR3 DNA sequence: TGTGCCAGCAGCCCGACAGGGTCGGTCGGCAATGAGCAGTTCTTC. This codes for CASSPTGSVGNEQFF.

The chain couples TRBV11-2 to TRBJ2-5; 16 positions match TRBD2. The junction had 4 bases not matched to a gene; V was cut back by 5 bases and J by 1 base. The CDR3 consists of 17 residues. From germline, CDR1 is SGHAT and CDR2 FQNNGV. The CDR3 nucleotides read TGTGCCAGCAGCGCGGGACTAGCGGGAGGGCCCCAAGAGACCCAGTACTTC. Translation: CASSAGLAGGPQETQYF.

The chain employs TRBV5-1 and TRBJ2-7; D is unclear. The germline V gene encodes CDR1 SGHRS and CDR2 YFSETQ. The CDR3 has 15 residues. V lost 0 bases, J lost 5 bases, and 15 bases lay in between. The CDR3 nucleotides are TGCGCCAGCAGCTTGGGTCGGTCAAACTTGGACGAGCAGTACTTC. Its protein product is CASSLGRSNLDEQYF.

The chain recombines TRBV27 with TRBJ2-7; possible D gene TRBD2, 5 bases. The CDR3 covers 13 residues. Germline V gene sequence: CDR1 MNHEY, CDR2 SMNVEV (reference sequence). Trimming removed 5 bases at V and 11 bases at J, with 19 bases between. The CDR3 loop is CASSIGLPGSEYF. CDR3 coding DNA: TGTGCCAGCAGTATCGGTTTACCGGGATCGGAGTACTTC.

The chain combines TRBV28 with TRBJ2-3; a possible D gene is TRBD1 (6 bases). Germline lookup yields CDR1 MDHEN and CDR2 SYDVKM. V was clipped by 2 bases and J by 10 bases, with 16 bases between them. The length of the CDR3 is 14 residues. Written as DNA, the CDR3 is TGTGCCAGCAGTTTAGGGGGCAGAGGAAGTTCGCAGTATTTT. As protein: CASSLGGRGSSQYF. Full variable domain (outside the CDR3, taken from reference TRBV28 and TRBJ2-3): DVKVTQSSRYLVKRTGEKVFLECVQDMDHENMFWYRQDPGLGLRLIYFSYDVKMKEKGDIPEGYSVSREKKERFSLILESASTNQTSMYLCASSLGGRGSSQYFGPGTRLTVL.

The V and J genes are TRBV7-8 and TRBJ1-4; possibly TRBD1 for D (6 bases). The CDR3 extends over 16 amino acids. Germline CDR1 is SGHVS and CDR2 is FQNEAQ. The V gene lost 5 bases and the J gene lost 3 bases, with 16 bases spanning the gap. Here the CDR3 DNA reads TGTGCCAGCAGCCTCAACAGGGTCTTTGCTAATGAAAAACTGTTTTTT. Translation gives CASSLNRVFANEKLFF.

The chain has TRBV27 and TRBJ1-1; D uncertain. This CDR3 spans 13 amino acids. V shed 4 bases and J shed 0 bases, with 6 bases lying between them. Germline CDR1 MNHEY, CDR2 SMNVEV (reference sequence). The CDR3 nucleotides read TGTGCCAGCAGTTATCGCGTGAACACTGAAGCTTTCTTT. Protein: CASSYRVNTEAFF.

The chain couples TRBV30 to TRBJ1-3; no clear D gene. CDR1 is GTSNPN and CDR2 is SVGIG in the germline V gene (reference sequence). The CDR3 loop spans 14 amino acids. V shed 0 bases and J shed 4 bases, with 10 bases lying between them. The CDR3 loop is CAWSVEGGGNTIYF. CDR3 in DNA: TGTGCCTGGAGTGTAGAGGGAGGAGGAAACACCATATATTTT. Drawing the rest from reference TRBV30 and TRBJ1-3, the complete variable domain is SQTIHQWPATLVQPVGSPLSLECTVEGTSNPNLYWYRQAAGRGLQLLFYSVGIGQISSEVPQNLSASRPQDRQFILSSKKLLLSDSGFYLCAWSVEGGGNTIYFGEGSWLTVV.

V gene TRBV7-9 combines with J gene TRBJ2-2, with 8 nucleotides matching TRBD1. The germline V gene encodes CDR1 SEHNR and CDR2 FQNEAQ (reference sequence). With V trimmed by 6 bases and J by 5 bases, 14 bases remained unmatched. This CDR3 has 17 amino acids. CDR3 sequence (DNA): TGTGCCAGCAGTCAAATACGAGGACAGGGACGAACCGGGGAGCTGTTTTTT. Translating gives CASSQIRGQGRTGELFF.

This clone appeared once. V is TRBV27 and J is TRBJ2-1; D is possibly TRBD2 (6 bases). The CDR3 contains 14 residues. From germline, CDR1 is MNHEY and CDR2 SMNVEV (reference sequence). The V end lost 7 bases, the J end lost 1 base, and 11 bases lay between the germline ends. The CDR3 protein is CASTAGGSYNEQFF. CDR3 nucleotides: TGTGCCAGCACCGCCGGGGGTTCCTACAATGAGCAGTTCTTC.

V is TRBV7-9 and J is TRBJ1-1; the D gene is possibly TRBD1 (5 bases). Germline CDR1 is SEHNR and CDR2 is FQNEAQ (reference sequence). Between the trimmed V and J ends, which lost 6 bases and 4 bases, there was a span of 18 bases. The CDR3 loop spans 15 amino acids. CDR3 region: CASSLKMGGVTEAFF. The CDR3 DNA follows: TGTGCCAGCAGTTTAAAGATGGGGGGGGTCACTGAAGCTTTCTTT.